This T cell receptor beta chain was profiled in a study of esophageal squamous cell carcinoma under preoperative chemotherapy. This CDR3 spans 16 amino acids. The germline CDR1 and CDR2 sequences are MNHEY and SMNVEV (reference sequence). TCRdb fed the PCR reads into MiXCR, producing one record per CDR3 protein. This sample has approximately 11,000 distinct CDR3 sequences, with approximately 62% found just once. Findings and caveats of the study: Tumor-infiltrating lymphocytes showed no significant post-chemotherapy TCR diversity increase, unlike peripheral T cells.

Time point in this sample: after preoperative PTX-NDP chemotherapy. To note about this clonotype: The antigen remains undetermined. Its ends do not fully match the called genes, so a read error is possible.

The J gene is TRBJ2-6, the V gene TRBV27; D might be TRBD1 or TRBD2, each matching 5 bases. The clonotype originates from a human donor with esophageal squamous cell carcinoma. The donor label of this sample is uncertain. This sample was obtained from a patient given preoperative chemotherapy. Here the CDR3 reads CASSLNGLSGANEQNF. DNA of the CDR3: TGTGCCAGCAGTTTAAACGGACTCTCTGGGGCCAACGAGCAGAATTTC.